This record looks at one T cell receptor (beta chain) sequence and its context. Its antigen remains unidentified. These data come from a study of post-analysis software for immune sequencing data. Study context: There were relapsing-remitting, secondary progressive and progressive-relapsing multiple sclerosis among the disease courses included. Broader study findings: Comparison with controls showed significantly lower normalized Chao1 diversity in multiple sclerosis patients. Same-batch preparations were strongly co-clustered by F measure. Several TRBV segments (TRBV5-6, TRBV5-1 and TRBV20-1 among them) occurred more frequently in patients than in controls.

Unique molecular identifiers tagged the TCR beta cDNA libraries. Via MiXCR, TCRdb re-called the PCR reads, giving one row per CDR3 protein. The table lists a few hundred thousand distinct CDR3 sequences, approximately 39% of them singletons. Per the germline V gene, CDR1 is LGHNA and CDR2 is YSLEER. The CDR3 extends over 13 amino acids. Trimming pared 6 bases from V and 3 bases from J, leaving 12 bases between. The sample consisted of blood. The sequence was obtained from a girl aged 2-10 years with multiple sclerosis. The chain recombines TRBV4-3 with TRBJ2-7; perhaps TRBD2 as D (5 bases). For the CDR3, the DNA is TGCGCCAGCAGTCCGGACTTGCGCTACGAGCAGTACTTC. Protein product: CASSPDLRYEQYF.